Listed below are T cell receptor beta chains from one sample, sequenced in a study of CD8 T cells in Susac syndrome. In TCRdb, the immunoSEQ multiplex PCR reads were re-called with MiXCR into one record per CDR3 protein. The sample holds roughly 200,000 distinct CDR3 sequences; roughly 94% are singletons and the top ten take 0.082%. The source material was CD4+ T cells from PBMCs. The receptors were gathered from a human donor with multiple sclerosis. Both conserved end residues are part of each CDR3. A D gene is named only where the DNA matches it firmly.

TRBD2	TRBV20-1	TRBJ2-1	CSARLAGIYNEQFF	TGCAGTGCGAGACTAGCGGGGATATACAATGAGCAGTTCTTC
TRBD1	TRBV29-1	TRBJ1-1	CSVETGGFGTEAFF	TGCAGCGTTGAGACAGGGGGCTTCGGCACTGAAGCTTTCTTT
-	TRBV29-1	TRBJ1-1	CSARTTMNTEAFF	TGCAGCGCCCGTACAACTATGAACACTGAAGCTTTCTTT
-	TRBV29-1	TRBJ2-3	CSVQFTDTQYF	TGCAGCGTACAGTTCACAGATACGCAGTATTTT
TRBD2	TRBV29-1	TRBJ2-1	CSVDAGGAYNEQFF	TGCAGCGTTGATGCGGGGGGCGCCTACAATGAGCAGTTCTTC
TRBD1	TRBV29-1	TRBJ2-7	CSVERGQQQYF	TGCAGCGTTGAAAGGGGACAGCAGCAGTACTTC
TRBD1	TRBV20-1	TRBJ1-6	CSVRDREDSPLHF	TGCAGTGTTAGGGACAGGGAGGATTCACCCCTCCACTTT
-	TRBV6-1	TRBJ1-2	CASSVQLGGYTF	TGTGCCAGCAGTGTACAGCTTGGAGGCTACACCTTC
-	TRBV15	TRBJ1-1	CATSRDPRAGTEAFF	TGTGCCACCAGCAGAGACCCCAGGGCAGGCACTGAAGCTTTCTTT
-	TRBV20-1	TRBJ2-1	CSARIRPRFGEQFF	TGCAGTGCTAGAATTCGCCCCCGCTTTGGGGAGCAGTTCTTC
-	TRBV20-1	TRBJ1-5	CSATTTSNQPQHF	TGCAGTGCTACCACTACTAGCAATCAGCCCCAGCATTTT
-	TRBV6-5	TRBJ2-5	CASSYVETQYF	TGTGCCAGCAGTTACGTGGAGACCCAGTACTTC
-	TRBV29-1	TRBJ2-5	CSYEDLGTTQYF	TGCAGCTATGAAGACCTGGGGACGACCCAGTACTTC
TRBD1	TRBV12-3/TRBV12-4	TRBJ1-5	CASGVGQANIKPQHF	TGTGCCAGCGGGGTTGGACAGGCAAACATCAAGCCCCAGCATTTT
TRBD1	TRBV2	TRBJ2-1	CASIPGQGRFKQFF	TGTGCCAGCATTCCCGGACAGGGTCGGTTCAAACAGTTCTTC
-	TRBV15	TRBJ1-5	CATRGRADQPQHF	TGTGCCACCAGGGGCAGGGCTGATCAGCCCCAGCATTTT
TRBD1	TRBV5-1	TRBJ1-1	CASSLGQGPEAFF	TGCGCCAGCAGCTTGGGACAGGGGCCTGAAGCTTTCTTT
-	TRBV27	TRBJ1-6	CASYSRGQGLGSPLHF	TGTGCCAGCTACTCCAGAGGGCAGGGTTTAGGATCACCCCTCCACTTT
-	TRBV29-1	TRBJ1-5	CSACNLNQPQHF	TGCAGCGCCTGTAACCTTAATCAGCCCCAGCATTTT
TRBD1	TRBV29-1	TRBJ1-2	CSAGERQGANGYTF	TGCAGCGCTGGGGAGCGACAGGGGGCCAATGGCTACACCTTC
-	TRBV20-1	TRBJ1-1	CSARRPSQGGEAFF	TGCAGTGCCCGTAGGCCTTCACAGGGCGGTGAAGCTTTCTTT
TRBD1	TRBV2	TRBJ2-5	CASIGQGTPQETQYF	TGTGCCAGCATTGGACAGGGGACTCCCCAGGAGACCCAGTACTTC
-	TRBV20-1	TRBJ2-3	CSASKRDTSTDTQYF	TGCAGTGCTAGTAAGCGGGACACCAGCACAGATACGCAGTATTTT
-	TRBV30	TRBJ1-1	CAWSWETEAFF	TGTGCCTGGAGTTGGGAAACTGAAGCTTTCTTT
-	TRBV7-9	TRBJ2-3	CASSLVATFTDTQYF	TGTGCCAGCAGCTTAGTGGCCACTTTCACAGATACGCAGTATTTT
-	TRBV3-1	TRBJ2-4	CASSSRTGKEYIQYF	TGTGCCAGCAGCTCAAGGACTGGGAAGGAGTACATTCAGTACTTC
-	TRBV4-2	TRBJ1-2	CASSQESPSNYGYTF	TGTGCCAGCAGCCAAGAAAGCCCTTCAAACTATGGCTACACCTTC
-	TRBV27	TRBJ1-5	CASSARGAIQPQHF	TGTGCCAGCAGCGCGCGGGGGGCTATACAGCCCCAGCATTTT